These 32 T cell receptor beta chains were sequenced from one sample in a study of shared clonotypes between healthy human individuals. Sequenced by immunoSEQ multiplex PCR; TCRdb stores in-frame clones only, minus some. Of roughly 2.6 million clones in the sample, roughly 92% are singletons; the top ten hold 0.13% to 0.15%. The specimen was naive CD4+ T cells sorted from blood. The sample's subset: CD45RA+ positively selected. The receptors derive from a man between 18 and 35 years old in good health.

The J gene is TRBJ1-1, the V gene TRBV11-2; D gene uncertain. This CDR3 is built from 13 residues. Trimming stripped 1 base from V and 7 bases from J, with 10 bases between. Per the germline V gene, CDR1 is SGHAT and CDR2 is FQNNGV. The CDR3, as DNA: TGTGCCAGCAGCTTAGTCGCAGAGAATGAAGCTTTCTTT. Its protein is CASSLVAENEAFF. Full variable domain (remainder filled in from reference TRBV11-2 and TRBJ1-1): EAGVAQSPRYKIIEKRQSVAFWCNPISGHATLYWYQQILGQGPKLLIQFQNNGVVDDSQLPKDRFSAERLKGVDSTLKIQPAKLEDSAVYLCASSLVAENEAFFGQGTRLTVV.

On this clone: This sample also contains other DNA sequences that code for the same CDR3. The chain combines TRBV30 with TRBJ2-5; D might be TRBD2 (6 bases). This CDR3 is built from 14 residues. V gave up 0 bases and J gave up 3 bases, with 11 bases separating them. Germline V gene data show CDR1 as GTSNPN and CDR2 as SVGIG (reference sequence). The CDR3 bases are TGTGCCTGGAGTGTGCGCCTAGCGAAAGAGACCCAGTACTTC. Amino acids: CAWSVRLAKETQYF.

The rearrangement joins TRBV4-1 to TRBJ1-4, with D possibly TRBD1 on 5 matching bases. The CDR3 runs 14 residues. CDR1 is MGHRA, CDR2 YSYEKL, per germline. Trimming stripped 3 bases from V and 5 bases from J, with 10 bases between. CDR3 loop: CASSHPGGNEKLFF. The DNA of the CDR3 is TGCGCCAGCAGCCACCCCGGGGGGAATGAAAAACTGTTTTTT.

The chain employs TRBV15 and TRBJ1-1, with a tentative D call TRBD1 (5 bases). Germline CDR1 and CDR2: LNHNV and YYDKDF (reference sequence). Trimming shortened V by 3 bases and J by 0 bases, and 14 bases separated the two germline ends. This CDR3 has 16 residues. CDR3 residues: CATSSFGGGMNTEAFF. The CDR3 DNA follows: TGTGCCACCAGCAGTTTCGGGGGAGGGATGAACACTGAAGCTTTCTTT. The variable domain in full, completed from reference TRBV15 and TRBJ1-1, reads DAMVIQNPRYQVTQFGKPVTLSCSQTLNHNVMYWYQQKSSQAPKLLFHYYDKDFNNEADTPDNFQSRRPNTSFCFLDIRSPGLGDTAMYLCATSSFGGGMNTEAFFGQGTRLTVV.

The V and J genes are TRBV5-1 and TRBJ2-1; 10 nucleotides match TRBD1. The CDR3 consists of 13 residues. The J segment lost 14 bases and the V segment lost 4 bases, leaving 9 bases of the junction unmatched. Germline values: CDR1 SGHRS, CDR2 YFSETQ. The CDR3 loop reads CASSPIPGQGKFF. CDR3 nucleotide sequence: TGCGCCAGCAGCCCCATCCCGGGACAGGGGAAGTTCTTC.

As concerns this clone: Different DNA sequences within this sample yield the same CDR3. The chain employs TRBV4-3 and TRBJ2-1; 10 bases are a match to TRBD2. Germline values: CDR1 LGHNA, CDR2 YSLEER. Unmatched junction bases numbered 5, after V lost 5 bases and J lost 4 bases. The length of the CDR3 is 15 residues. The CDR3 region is CASSYGLAVYNEQFF. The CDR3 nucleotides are TGCGCCAGCAGCTACGGACTAGCGGTGTACAATGAGCAGTTCTTC.

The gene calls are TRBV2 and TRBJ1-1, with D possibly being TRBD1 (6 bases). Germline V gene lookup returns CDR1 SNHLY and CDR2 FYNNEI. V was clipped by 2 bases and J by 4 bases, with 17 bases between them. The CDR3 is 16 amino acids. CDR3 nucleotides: TGTGCCAGCAGTGAATCACCCACAGGGCTGCTCACTGAAGCTTTCTTT. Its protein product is CASSESPTGLLTEAFF.

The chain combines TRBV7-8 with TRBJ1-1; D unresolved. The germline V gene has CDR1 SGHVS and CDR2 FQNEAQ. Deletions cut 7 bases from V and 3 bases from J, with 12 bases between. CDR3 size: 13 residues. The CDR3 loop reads CASTPGGHTEAFF. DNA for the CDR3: TGTGCCAGCACCCCGGGTGGGCACACTGAAGCTTTCTTT.

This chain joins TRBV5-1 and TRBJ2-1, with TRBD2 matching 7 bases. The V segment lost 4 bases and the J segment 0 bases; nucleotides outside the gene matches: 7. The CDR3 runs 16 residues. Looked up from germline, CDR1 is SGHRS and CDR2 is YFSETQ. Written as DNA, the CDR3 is TGCGCCAGCAGCCTGACCGGGACTATCTCCTACAATGAGCAGTTCTTC. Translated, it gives CASSLTGTISYNEQFF.

The CDR3 region has the DNA TGTGCCATCAGTGAGTCAAGTCGGCCGAGCTCCTACAATGAGCAGTTCTTC. Translation gives CAISESSRPSSYNEQFF. The chain joins TRBV10-3 to TRBJ2-1; D is uncertain. The CDR3 length is 17 residues. Germline CDR1 is ENHRY and CDR2 is SYGVKD. The germline V and J ends were trimmed by 0 bases and 0 bases, with 12 bases remaining between them.

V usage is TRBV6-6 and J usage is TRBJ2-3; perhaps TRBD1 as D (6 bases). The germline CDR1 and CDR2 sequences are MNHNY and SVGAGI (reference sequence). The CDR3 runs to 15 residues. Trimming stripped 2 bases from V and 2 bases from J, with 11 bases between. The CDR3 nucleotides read TGTGCCAGCAGTTACCCCAGGGACAACACAGATACGCAGTATTTT. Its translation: CASSYPRDNTDTQYF.

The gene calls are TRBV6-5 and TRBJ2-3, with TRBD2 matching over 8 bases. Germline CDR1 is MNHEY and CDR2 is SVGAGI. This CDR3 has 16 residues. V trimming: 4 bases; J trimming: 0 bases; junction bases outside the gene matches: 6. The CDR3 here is CASSSLGGGSTDTQYF. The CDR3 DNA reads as TGTGCCAGCAGTTCCCTAGGCGGGGGGAGCACAGATACGCAGTATTTT.

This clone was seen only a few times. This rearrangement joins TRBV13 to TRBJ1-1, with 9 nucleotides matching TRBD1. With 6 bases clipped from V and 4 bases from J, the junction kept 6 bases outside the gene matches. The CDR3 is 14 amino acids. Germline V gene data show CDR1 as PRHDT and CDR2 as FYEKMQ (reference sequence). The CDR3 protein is CASSRTGGLTEAFF. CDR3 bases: TGTGCCAGCAGTCGTACAGGGGGCCTCACTGAAGCTTTCTTT.

The CDR3 region is CASSLGVPTDTQYF. DNA of the CDR3: TGTGCCAGCAGCTTAGGCGTCCCCACAGATACGCAGTATTTT. The chain joins TRBV7-2 to TRBJ2-3; D is unclear. The CDR3 totals 14 residues. Trimming took 1 base from V and 2 from J, leaving 7 bases between them. In germline, CDR1 is SGHTA, CDR2 FQGNSA.

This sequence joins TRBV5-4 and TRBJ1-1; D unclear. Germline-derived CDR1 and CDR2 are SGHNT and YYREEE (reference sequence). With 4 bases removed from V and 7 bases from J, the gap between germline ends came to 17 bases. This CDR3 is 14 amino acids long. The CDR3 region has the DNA TGTGCCAGCAGCCACATCGAAATCGGGGTTGAAGCTTTCTTT. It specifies CASSHIEIGVEAFF. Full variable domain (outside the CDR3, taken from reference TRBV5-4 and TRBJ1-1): ETGVTQSPTHLIKTRGQQVTLRCSSQSGHNTVSWYQQALGQGPQFIFQYYREEENGRGNFPPRFSGLQFPNYSSELNVNALELDDSALYLCASSHIEIGVEAFFGQGTRLTVV.

The DNA for the CDR3 is TGTGCCAGCAGCAGAGGGGAGAGCTCCTACGAGCAGTACTTC. This codes for CASSRGESSYEQYF. The chain joins TRBV6-6 to TRBJ2-7; D is possibly TRBD1 or TRBD2 (5 bases each). The V end was cut by 6 bases, the J end by 0 bases, with 12 bases between. CDR3 length: 14 residues. Germline-derived CDR1 and CDR2 are MNHNY and SVGAGI (reference sequence).

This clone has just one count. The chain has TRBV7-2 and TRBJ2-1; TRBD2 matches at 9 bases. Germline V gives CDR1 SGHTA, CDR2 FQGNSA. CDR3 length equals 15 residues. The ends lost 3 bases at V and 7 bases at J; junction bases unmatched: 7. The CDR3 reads CASSFYLSGRNEQFF. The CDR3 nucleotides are TGTGCCAGCAGCTTCTACCTGAGCGGGAGGAATGAGCAGTTCTTC.

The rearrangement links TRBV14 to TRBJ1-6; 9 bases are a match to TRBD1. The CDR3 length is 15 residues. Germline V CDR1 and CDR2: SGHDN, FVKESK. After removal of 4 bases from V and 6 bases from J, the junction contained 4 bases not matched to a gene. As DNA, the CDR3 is TGTGCCAGCAGCCCGGGACAGGGCGCTAATTCACCCCTCCACTTT. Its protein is CASSPGQGANSPLHF.

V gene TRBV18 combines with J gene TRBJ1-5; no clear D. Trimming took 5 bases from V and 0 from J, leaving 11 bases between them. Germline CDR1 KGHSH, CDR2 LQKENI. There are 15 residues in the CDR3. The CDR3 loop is CASSRTDISNQPQHF. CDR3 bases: TGTGCCAGCTCAAGAACTGACATTAGCAATCAGCCCCAGCATTTT.

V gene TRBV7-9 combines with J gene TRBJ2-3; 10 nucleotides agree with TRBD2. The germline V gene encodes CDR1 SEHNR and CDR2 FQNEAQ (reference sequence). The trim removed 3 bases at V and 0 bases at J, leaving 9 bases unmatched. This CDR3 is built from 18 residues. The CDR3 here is CASSFGASGSPSTDTQYF. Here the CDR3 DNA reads TGTGCCAGCAGCTTCGGGGCTAGCGGGAGTCCTAGCACAGATACGCAGTATTTT.

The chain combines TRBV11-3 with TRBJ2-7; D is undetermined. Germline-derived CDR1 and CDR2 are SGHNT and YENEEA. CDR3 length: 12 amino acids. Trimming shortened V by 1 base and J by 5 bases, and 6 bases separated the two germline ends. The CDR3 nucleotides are TGTGCCAGCAGCTTAGTAAGCCACGAGCAGTACTTC. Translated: CASSLVSHEQYF. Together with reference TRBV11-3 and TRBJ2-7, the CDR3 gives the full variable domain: EAGVVQSPRYKIIEKKQPVAFWCNPISGHNTLYWYLQNLGQGPELLIRYENEEAVDDSQLPKDRFSAERLKGVDSTLKIQPAELGDSAVYLCASSLVSHEQYFGPGTRLTVT.

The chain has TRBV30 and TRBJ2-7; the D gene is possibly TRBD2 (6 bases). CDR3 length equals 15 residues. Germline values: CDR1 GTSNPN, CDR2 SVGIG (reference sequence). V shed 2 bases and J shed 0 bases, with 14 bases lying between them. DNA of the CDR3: TGTGCCTGGAGTTCTGGGACTGTGAGCTCCTACGAGCAGTACTTC. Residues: CAWSSGTVSSYEQYF.

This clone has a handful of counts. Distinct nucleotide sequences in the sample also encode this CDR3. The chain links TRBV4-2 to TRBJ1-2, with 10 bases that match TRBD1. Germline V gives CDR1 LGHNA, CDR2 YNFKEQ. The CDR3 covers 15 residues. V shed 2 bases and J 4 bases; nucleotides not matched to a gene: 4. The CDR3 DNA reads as TGTGCCAGCAGCCAACCGGGACAGGGGAGCTATGGCTACACCTTC. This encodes CASSQPGQGSYGYTF.

In DNA, the CDR3 is TGTGCCAGCAGCTTAGGCCCGCTTCTCCCGGGCGAGCAGTACTTC. Protein sequence: CASSLGPLLPGEQYF. This chain uses TRBV5-5 with TRBJ2-7; D is uncertain. Per the germline V gene, CDR1 is SGHKS and CDR2 is YYEKEE (reference sequence). Between the trimmed V and J ends, which lost 2 bases and 6 bases, there was a span of 18 bases. This CDR3 region has 15 residues.

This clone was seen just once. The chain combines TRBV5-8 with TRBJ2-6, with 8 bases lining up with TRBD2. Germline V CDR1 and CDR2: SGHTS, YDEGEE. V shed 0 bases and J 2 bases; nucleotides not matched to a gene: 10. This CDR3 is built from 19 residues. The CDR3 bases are TGTGCCAGCAGCTTGGTTGACCACTCGGGACTAGCTGGGGCCAACGTCCTGACTTTC. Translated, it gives CASSLVDHSGLAGANVLTF.

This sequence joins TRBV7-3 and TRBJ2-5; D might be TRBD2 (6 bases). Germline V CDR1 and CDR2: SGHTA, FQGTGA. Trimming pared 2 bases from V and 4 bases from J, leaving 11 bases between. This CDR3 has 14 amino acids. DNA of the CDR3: TGTGCCAGCAGCTTATTCCGGGGGTCAGAGACCCAGTACTTC. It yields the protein CASSLFRGSETQYF.

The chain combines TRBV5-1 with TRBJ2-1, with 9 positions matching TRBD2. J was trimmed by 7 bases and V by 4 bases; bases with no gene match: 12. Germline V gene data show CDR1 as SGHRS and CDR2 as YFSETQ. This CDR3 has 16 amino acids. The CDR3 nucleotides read TGCGCCAGCAGCCCCCAGGGGCTAGCGGGGATAAATGAGCAGTTCTTC. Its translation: CASSPQGLAGINEQFF. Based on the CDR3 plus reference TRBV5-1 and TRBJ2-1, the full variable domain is KAGVTQTPRYLIKTRGQQVTLSCSPISGHRSVSWYQQTPGQGLQFLFEYFSETQRNKGNFPGRFSGRQFSNSRSEMNVSTLELGDSALYLCASSPQGLAGINEQFFGPGTRLTVL.

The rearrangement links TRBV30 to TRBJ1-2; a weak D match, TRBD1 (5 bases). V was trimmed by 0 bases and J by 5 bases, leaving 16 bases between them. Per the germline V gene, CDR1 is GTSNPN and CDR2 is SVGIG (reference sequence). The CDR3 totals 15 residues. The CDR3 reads CAWSVPFEGRYGYTF. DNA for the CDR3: TGTGCCTGGAGTGTACCCTTCGAGGGGAGGTATGGCTACACCTTC.

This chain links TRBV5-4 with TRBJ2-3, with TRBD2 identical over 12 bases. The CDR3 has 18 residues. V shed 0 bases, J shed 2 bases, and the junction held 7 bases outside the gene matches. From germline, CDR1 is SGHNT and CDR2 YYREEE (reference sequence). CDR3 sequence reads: CASSLVQLAGGHTDTQYF. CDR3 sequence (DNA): TGTGCCAGCAGCTTGGTTCAACTAGCGGGAGGCCACACAGATACGCAGTATTTT.

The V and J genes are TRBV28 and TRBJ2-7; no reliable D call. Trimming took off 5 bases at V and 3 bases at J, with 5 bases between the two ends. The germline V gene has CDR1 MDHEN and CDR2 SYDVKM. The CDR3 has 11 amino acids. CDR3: CASSHYYEQYF. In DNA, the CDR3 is TGTGCCAGCAGTCATTACTACGAGCAGTACTTC.

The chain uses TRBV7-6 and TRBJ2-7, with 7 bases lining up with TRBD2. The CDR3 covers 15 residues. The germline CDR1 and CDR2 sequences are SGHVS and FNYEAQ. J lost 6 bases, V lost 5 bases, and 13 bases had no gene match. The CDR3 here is CASSPQGGGVGEQYF. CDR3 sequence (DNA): TGTGCCAGCAGCCCCCAGGGTGGGGGGGTTGGCGAGCAGTACTTC.

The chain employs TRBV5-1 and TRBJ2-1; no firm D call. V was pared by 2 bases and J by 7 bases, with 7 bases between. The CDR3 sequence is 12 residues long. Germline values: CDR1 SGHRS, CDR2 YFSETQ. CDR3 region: CASSLDRNEQFF. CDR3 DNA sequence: TGCGCCAGCAGCTTAGACCGGAATGAGCAGTTCTTC.